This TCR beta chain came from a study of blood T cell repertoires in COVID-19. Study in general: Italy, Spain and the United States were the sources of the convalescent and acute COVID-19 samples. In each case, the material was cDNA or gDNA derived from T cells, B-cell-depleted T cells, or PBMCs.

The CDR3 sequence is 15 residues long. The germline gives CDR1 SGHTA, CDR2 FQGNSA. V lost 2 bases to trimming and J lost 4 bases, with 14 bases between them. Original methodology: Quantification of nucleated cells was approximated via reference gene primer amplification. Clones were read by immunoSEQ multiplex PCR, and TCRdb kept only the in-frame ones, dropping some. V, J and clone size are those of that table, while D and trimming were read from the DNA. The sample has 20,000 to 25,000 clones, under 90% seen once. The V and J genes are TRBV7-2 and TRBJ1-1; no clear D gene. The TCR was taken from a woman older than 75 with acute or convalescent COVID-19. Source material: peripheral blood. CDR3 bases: TGTGCCAGCAGCTTATTGGAGGGCTGGGGCACTGAAGCTTTCTTT. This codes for CASSLLEGWGTEAFF. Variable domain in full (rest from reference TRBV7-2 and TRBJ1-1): GAGVSQSPSNKVTEKGKDVELRCDPISGHTALYWYRQSLGQGLEFLIYFQGNSAPDKSGLPSDRFSAERTGGSVSTLTIQRTQQEDSAVYLCASSLLEGWGTEAFFGQGTRLTVV.